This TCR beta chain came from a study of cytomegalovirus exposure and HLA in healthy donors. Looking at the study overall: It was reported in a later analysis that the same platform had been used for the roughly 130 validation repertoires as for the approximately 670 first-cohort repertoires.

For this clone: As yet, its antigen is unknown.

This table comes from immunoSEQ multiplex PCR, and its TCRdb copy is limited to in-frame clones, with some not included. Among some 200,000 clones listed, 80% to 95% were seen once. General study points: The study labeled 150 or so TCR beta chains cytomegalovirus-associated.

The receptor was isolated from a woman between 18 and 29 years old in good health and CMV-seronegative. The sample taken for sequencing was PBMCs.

The CDR3 reads CASSLLTGTQETQYF. CDR3 in DNA: TGTGCCAGCAGCCTCCTGACAGGCACACAAGAGACCCAGTACTTC. The V gene is TRBV7-9, the J gene TRBJ2-5; D perhaps matches TRBD1 (6 bases). CDR1 and CDR2 from the germline V gene are SEHNR and FQNEAQ (reference sequence). CDR3 length equals 15 residues. V was cut by 5 bases and J by 2 bases, with 15 bases left in between.